The clone carrying this TCR beta chain was observed at least ten times. These data belong to a study of early T cells in non-severe SARS-CoV-2 infection. CDR3 length: 14 residues. The trim removed 0 bases at V and 8 bases at J, leaving 6 bases unmatched. Germline lookup yields CDR1 LGHDT and CDR2 YNNKEL (reference sequence). Each CDR3 protein is one row after TCRdb ran MiXCR on the 5' RACE reads. The sample holds about 55,000 distinct CDR3 sequences, around 6.6% seen once. The sequence derives from an adult who was a healthcare worker with PCR-confirmed SARS-CoV-2 infection or an uninfected control (not recorded which). The sequencing here drew on whole blood, taken at baseline. V gene TRBV3-1 combines with J gene TRBJ1-2; 7 bases are a match to TRBD1. The CDR3 loop reads CASSQDQTGRGYTF. The CDR3 DNA reads TGTGCCAGCAGCCAAGATCAGACAGGGAGAGGCTACACCTTC.